The sequence of this T cell receptor beta chain was determined in a study of spatial heterogeneity in lung cancer. Study outcomes and limitations: Within tumors, counts of expanded alpha and beta TCRs tracked tumor mutation counts.

Using its own MiXCR run on the 5' RACE reads, TCRdb lists one record per CDR3 protein. Counted here are more than 20,000 distinct CDR3 sequences, under 8% occurring once; the ten biggest clones make up approximately 10%. The time point was: sample taken at primary tumor resection. The table lists this clonotype with many counts. Its antigen is still unknown. Trimming pared 7 bases from V and 2 bases from J, leaving 14 bases between. The CDR3 sequence is 14 residues long. Germline CDR1 SQVTM, CDR2 ANQGSEA. V gene TRBV29-1 combines with J gene TRBJ2-2; no reliable D call. The TCR comes from a male donor with early-stage non-small cell lung cancer. The specimen comprised lung tumor tissue, sampled at surgery. CDR3 coding DNA: TGCAGCGGCAAGTGGGGATCCAACACCGGGGAGCTGTTTTTT. Its translation: CSGKWGSNTGELFF.